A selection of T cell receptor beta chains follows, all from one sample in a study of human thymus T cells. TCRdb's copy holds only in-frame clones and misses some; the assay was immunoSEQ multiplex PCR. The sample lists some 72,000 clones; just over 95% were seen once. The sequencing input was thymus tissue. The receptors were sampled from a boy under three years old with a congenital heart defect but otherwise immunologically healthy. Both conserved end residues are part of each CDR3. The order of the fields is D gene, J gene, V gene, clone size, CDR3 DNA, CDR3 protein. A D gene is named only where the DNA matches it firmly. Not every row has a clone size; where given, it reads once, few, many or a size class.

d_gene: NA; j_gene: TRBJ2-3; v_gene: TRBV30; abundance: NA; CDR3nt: TGTGCCTGGAGTGTACACAGGGGAGGAGGCACAGATACGCAGTATTTT; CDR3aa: CAWSVHRGGGTDTQYF
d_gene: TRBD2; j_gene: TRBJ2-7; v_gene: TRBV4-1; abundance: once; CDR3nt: TGCGCCAGCAGCCAAGCACCTAGCGGGGGCCCCTTCTACGAGCAGTACTTC; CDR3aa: CASSQAPSGGPFYEQYF
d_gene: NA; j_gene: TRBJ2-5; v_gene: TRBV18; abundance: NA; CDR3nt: TGTGCCAGCTCGCCCGAATGGATTCAAGAGACCCAGTACTTC; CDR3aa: CASSPEWIQETQYF
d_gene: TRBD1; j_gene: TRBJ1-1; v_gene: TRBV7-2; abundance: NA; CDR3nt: TGTGCCAGCAGCTTAAAGGGGGCCGACAGTAACACTGAAGCTTTCTTT; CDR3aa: CASSLKGADSNTEAFF
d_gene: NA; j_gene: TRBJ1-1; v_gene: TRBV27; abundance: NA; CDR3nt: TGTGCCAGCAGTCGGACAGCGAACACTGAAGCTTTCTTT; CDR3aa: CASSRTANTEAFF
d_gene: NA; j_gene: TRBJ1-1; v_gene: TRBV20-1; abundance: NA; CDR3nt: TGCAGTGCTAGCGGAAACACTGAAGCTTTCTTT; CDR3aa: CSASGNTEAFF
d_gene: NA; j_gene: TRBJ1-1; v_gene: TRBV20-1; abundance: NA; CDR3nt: TGCAGTGCTGGCTTCACAGGAGAAGCTTTCTTT; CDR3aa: CSAGFTGEAFF
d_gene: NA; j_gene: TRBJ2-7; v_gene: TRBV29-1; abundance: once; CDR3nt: TGCAGCGTTTACTCAGGGGACGAGCAGTACTTC; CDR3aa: CSVYSGDEQYF
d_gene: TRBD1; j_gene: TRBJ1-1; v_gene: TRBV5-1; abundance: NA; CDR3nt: TGCGCCAGCAGCTCCCCCGGGACAGTCCCCATGAACACTGAAGCTTTCTTT; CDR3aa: CASSSPGTVPMNTEAFF
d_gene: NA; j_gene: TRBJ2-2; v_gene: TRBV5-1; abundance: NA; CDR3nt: TGCGCCAGCAGCAGCTGGCAGCGGACAGCCTCGAACACCGGGGAGCTGTTTTTT; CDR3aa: CASSSWQRTASNTGELFF
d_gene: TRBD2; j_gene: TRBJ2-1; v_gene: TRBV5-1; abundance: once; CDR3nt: TGCGCCAGCAGCTTTGGCGGGAGGACCGAATACAATGAGCAGTTCTTC; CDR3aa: CASSFGGRTEYNEQFF
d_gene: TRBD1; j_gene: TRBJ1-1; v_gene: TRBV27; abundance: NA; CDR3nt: TGTGCCAGCAGCTCCAGGGGGACGAACACTGAAGCTTTCTTT; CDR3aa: CASSSRGTNTEAFF
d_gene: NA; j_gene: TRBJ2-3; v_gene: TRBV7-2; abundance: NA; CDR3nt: TGTGCCAGCAGCTTATTAAGGCCCTACTACACAGATACGCAGTATTTT; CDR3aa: CASSLLRPYYTDTQYF
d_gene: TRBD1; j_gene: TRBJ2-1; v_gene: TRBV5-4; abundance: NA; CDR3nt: TGTGCCAGCAGCTTGGGACAGGGGAGGAATGAGCAGTTCTTC; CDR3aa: CASSLGQGRNEQFF
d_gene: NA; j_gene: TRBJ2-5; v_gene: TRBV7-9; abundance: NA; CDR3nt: TGTGCCAGCAGCTTATGGGGGAGGTTCGACGGACAGTACTTC; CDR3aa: CASSLWGRFDGQYF
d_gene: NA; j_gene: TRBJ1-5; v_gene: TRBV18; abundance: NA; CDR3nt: TGTGCCAGCTCCCGCAGGGTGAGCCAGCCCCAGCATTTT; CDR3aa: CASSRRVSQPQHF
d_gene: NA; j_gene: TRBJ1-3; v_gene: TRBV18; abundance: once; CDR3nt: TGTGCCAGCTCACCACCAGGACAGCCTTTCTCTGGAAACACCATATATTTT; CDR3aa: CASSPPGQPFSGNTIYF
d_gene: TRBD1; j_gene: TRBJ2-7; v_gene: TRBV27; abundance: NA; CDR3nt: TGTGCCAGCACCCGGACAGGGAGAATGTACGAGCAGTACTTC; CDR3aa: CASTRTGRMYEQYF
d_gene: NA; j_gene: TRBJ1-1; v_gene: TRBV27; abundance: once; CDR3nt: TGTGCCAGCAGTTTAGGGGGCGGGGGCACTGAAGCTTTCTTT; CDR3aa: CASSLGGGGTEAFF
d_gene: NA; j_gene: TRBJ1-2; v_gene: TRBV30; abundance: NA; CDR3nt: TGTGCCTGGAGGCCCATGGGATACTATGGCTACACCTTC; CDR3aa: CAWRPMGYYGYTF
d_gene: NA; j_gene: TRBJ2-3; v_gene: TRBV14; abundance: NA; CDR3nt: TGTGCCAGCAGCCAAGACAGGAAGGACGTAACAGATACGCAGTATTTT; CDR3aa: CASSQDRKDVTDTQYF
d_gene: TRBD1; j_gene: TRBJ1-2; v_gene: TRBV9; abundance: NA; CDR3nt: TGTGCCAGCAGCGCCCCCAGCAGGACAGGGTCTAACTATGGCTACACCTTC; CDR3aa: CASSAPSRTGSNYGYTF
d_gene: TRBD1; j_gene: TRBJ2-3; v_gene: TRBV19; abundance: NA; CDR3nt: TGTGCCACTCACAGGGGGCCTACAGATACGCAGTATTTT; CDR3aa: CATHRGPTDTQYF
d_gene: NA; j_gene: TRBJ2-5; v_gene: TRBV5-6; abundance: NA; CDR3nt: TGTGCCAGCAGCCTCGAGCTACAAGAGACCCAGTACTTC; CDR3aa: CASSLELQETQYF
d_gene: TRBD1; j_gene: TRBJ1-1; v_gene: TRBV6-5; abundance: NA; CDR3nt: TGTGCCAGCAGTTACAAACAGGGGGCGGCTGAAGCTTTCTTT; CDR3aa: CASSYKQGAAEAFF
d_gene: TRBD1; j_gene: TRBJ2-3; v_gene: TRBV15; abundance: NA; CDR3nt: TGTGCCACCAGCCCTCGGACAGGCTCAAATACGCAGTATTTT; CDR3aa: CATSPRTGSNTQYF
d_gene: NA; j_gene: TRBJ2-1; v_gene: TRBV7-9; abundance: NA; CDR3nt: TGTGCCAGCAGCGCACAGGTCACTAATGAAGAGAAGGAGCAGTTCTTC; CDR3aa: CASSAQVTNEEKEQFF
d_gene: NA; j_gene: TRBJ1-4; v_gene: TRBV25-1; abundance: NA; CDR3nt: TGTGCCAGCCCCCAAAGGGCTAATGAAAAACTGTTTTTT; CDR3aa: CASPQRANEKLFF
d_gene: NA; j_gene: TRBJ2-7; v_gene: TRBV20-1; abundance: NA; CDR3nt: TGCAGTGCTAGCCAGGGTTACGAGCAGTACTTC; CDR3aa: CSASQGYEQYF
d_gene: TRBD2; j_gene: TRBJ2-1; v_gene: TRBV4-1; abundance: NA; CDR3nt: TGCGCCAGCAGCCAAGAGCCTAAGGGCGGGGGGTACAATGAGCAGTTCTTC; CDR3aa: CASSQEPKGGGYNEQFF
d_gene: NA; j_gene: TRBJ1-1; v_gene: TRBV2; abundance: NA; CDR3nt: TGTGCCAGCAGTCAAACCCTAACGGGGGGTGGAGTAGGAGCTTTCTTT; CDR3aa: CASSQTLTGGGVGAFF
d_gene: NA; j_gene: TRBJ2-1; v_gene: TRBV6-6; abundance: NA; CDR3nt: TGTGCCAGCACGTTTGAGCGAAACAATGAGCAGTTCTTC; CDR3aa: CASTFERNNEQFF
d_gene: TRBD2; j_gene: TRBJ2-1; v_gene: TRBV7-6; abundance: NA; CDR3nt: TGTGCCAGCAGCACCTCCGGGACTAGCCCCGTGAGCTCCTACAATGAGCAGTTCTTC; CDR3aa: CASSTSGTSPVSSYNEQFF
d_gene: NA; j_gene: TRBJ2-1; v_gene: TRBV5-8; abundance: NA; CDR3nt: TGTGCCAGCATCCTCAACCTACAGGTCGGGGCTGAGCAGTTCTTC; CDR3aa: CASILNLQVGAEQFF
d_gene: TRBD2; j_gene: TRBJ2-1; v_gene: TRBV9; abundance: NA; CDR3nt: TGTGCCAGCAGCGTAGGACTAGCGGGGGGTAGCTCCTACAATGAGCAGTTCTTC; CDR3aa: CASSVGLAGGSSYNEQFF
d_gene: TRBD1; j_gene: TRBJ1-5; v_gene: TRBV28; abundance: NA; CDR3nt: TGTGCCAGCAGTTTATCTACGGCGGGGACAGGGGTACATAGCAATCAGCCCCAGCATTTT; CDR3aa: CASSLSTAGTGVHSNQPQHF
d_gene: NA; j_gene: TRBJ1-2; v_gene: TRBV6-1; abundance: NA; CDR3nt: TGTGCCAGCAGTGGATGGCCCCTCCGGGTGTCCTATGGCTACACCTTC; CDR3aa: CASSGWPLRVSYGYTF